This TCR beta chain emerged from a study of T cell responses to AZD1222 COVID-19 vaccine. This table comes from immunoSEQ multiplex PCR, and its TCRdb copy is limited to in-frame clones, with some not included. The sample yields 70,000 to 95,000 clones, roughly 89% seen once. CDR3 size: 16 residues. Germline CDR1 and CDR2: SQVTM and ANQGSEA. J lost 2 bases, V lost 4 bases, and 9 bases had no gene match. The sequencing used peripheral blood, collected on day 0 of MenACWY control vaccination. This chain joins TRBV29-1 and TRBJ1-5; 9 positions agree with TRBD1. This TCR derives from an adult in good health. The CDR3 DNA reads TGCAGCGTTGCCACACAGGGGGCGGGGGGCAATCAGCCCCAGCATTTT. Encoded protein: CSVATQGAGGNQPQHF.